The next 14 T cell receptor beta chains were all read from a single sample in a study of cytomegalovirus exposure and HLA in healthy donors. Vbeta (60) and Jbeta (13) primers were used in the PCR. Using immunoSEQ multiplex PCR, the repertoire was profiled, and TCRdb retains in-frame clones only, with some absent. In the table there are 150,000 to 200,000 clones, around three quarters of which are singletons. The sample comprised PBMCs. The origin of the receptors is a woman in her 30s in good health and CMV-seropositive.

V is TRBV6-5 and J is TRBJ2-1; 11 bases fit TRBD2. CDR3 size: 15 residues. Germline V lookup: CDR1 MNHEY, CDR2 SVGAGI. The V segment lost 6 bases and the J segment 0 bases; nucleotides outside the gene matches: 1. CDR3 protein: CASRTSGGSYNEQFF. The CDR3, as DNA: TGTGCCAGCAGAACTAGCGGGGGCTCCTACAATGAGCAGTTCTTC.

This chain connects TRBV5-1 to TRBJ2-2; perhaps TRBD2 as D (5 bases). Germline assignment: CDR1 SGHRS and CDR2 YFSETQ. This CDR3 is built from 15 residues. V lost 5 bases and J lost 0, with 11 bases in between. The CDR3 DNA reads as TGCGCCAGCAGTTCTGCGGGCCCGAACACCGGGGAGCTGTTTTTT. Residues: CASSSAGPNTGELFF.

This clone showed up just once. The rearrangement uses TRBV18 and TRBJ1-1; 9 bases align to TRBD1. Germline CDR1 and CDR2: KGHSH and LQKENI. CDR3 length equals 14 residues. The ends lost 3 bases at V and 3 bases at J; junction bases unmatched: 2. The CDR3 DNA reads as TGTGCCAGCTCACCCCGGGACAGGGACACTGAAGCTTTCTTT. This codes for CASSPRDRDTEAFF.

This sequence joins TRBV27 and TRBJ2-5; TRBD1 matches 9 bases. The CDR3 sequence is 14 residues long. V dropped 4 bases and J dropped 5; count of bases not matched to a gene: 5. Germline-derived CDR1 and CDR2 are MNHEY and SMNVEV (reference sequence). CDR3 in amino acids: CASSSRQGGETQYF. CDR3 nucleotides: TGTGCCAGCAGTTCCCGACAGGGGGGGGAGACCCAGTACTTC.

This chain joins TRBV4-3 and TRBJ2-5, with 7 bases identical to TRBD2. Germline V gives CDR1 LGHNA, CDR2 YSLEER. There are 13 residues in the CDR3. J gave up 12 bases and V 3 bases, and 10 bases lay outside the gene matches. In DNA, the CDR3 is TGCGCCAGCAGCCAGTCCCTAGCGGCCACGGAGTACTTC. This codes for CASSQSLAATEYF.

The CDR3 loop reads CASSLERGDNEQFF. CDR3 in DNA: TGTGCCAGCAGCTTAGAACGGGGGGACAATGAGCAGTTCTTC. This chain links TRBV11-3 with TRBJ2-1; 7 bases are a match to TRBD2. Germline CDR1 reads SGHNT; CDR2 reads YENEEA. This CDR3 is 14 amino acids long. The J segment lost 5 bases and the V segment lost 0 bases, leaving 1 base of the junction unmatched. The variable domain in full, with the rest retrieved from reference TRBV11-3 and TRBJ2-1, is EAGVVQSPRYKIIEKKQPVAFWCNPISGHNTLYWYLQNLGQGPELLIRYENEEAVDDSQLPKDRFSAERLKGVDSTLKIQPAELGDSAVYLCASSLERGDNEQFFGPGTRLTVL.

The chain recombines TRBV7-3 with TRBJ1-3; no definite D call. V shed 8 bases and J shed 4 bases, with 24 bases lying between them. The length of the CDR3 is 17 residues. From germline, CDR1 is SGHTA and CDR2 FQGTGA. Here the CDR3 reads CASPSPPGPSGGNTIYF. The CDR3 nucleotides are TGTGCCAGCCCCTCCCCACCCGGGCCGTCGGGGGGAAACACCATATATTTT.

The rearrangement joins TRBV7-2 to TRBJ1-2, with 8 bases aligning to TRBD1. V lost 5 bases to trimming and J lost 3 bases; unmatched junction nucleotides: 5. Germline assignment: CDR1 SGHTA and CDR2 FQGNSA. CDR3 length: 14 amino acids. The CDR3 protein is CASSGGQGHYGYTF. The CDR3 DNA sequence: TGTGCCAGCAGCGGCGGACAGGGACACTATGGCTACACCTTC.

This chain links TRBV28 with TRBJ2-1, with a weak D call TRBD2 (5 bases). Trimming took off 2 bases at V and 7 bases at J, with 12 bases between the two ends. Per the germline V gene, CDR1 is MDHEN and CDR2 is SYDVKM. CDR3 size: 14 residues. CDR3 residues: CASSLQDPGNEQFF. In DNA, the CDR3 is TGTGCCAGCAGTTTACAGGACCCGGGGAATGAGCAGTTCTTC.

The chain is built from TRBV5-6 and TRBJ2-7, with 7 nucleotides matching TRBD1. This CDR3 region has 14 residues. Trimming at V came to 2 bases and at J to 6 bases, leaving 8 bases not matched to a gene. Per the germline V gene, CDR1 is SGHDT and CDR2 is YYEEEE. The CDR3 loop is CASSFGVRGSEQYF. The CDR3, as DNA: TGTGCCAGCAGCTTCGGCGTCAGGGGGTCCGAGCAGTACTTC.

This chain uses TRBV28 with TRBJ2-7; tentative D call: TRBD1 (5 bases). Germline assignment: CDR1 MDHEN and CDR2 SYDVKM. The CDR3 spans 14 residues. With 7 bases removed from V and 3 bases from J, the gap between germline ends came to 16 bases. CDR3 nucleotide sequence: TGTGCCAGCACCCATCCAGACAGAAACTACGAGCAGTACTTC. This encodes CASTHPDRNYEQYF.

The chain employs TRBV6-6 and TRBJ1-2; 7 nucleotides align to TRBD1. V lost 4 bases to trimming and J lost 5 bases; unmatched junction nucleotides: 13. Germline V gives CDR1 MNHNY, CDR2 SVGAGI (reference sequence). This CDR3 is 16 amino acids long. CDR3 in amino acids: CASSLTGTAQSYGYTF. The DNA for the CDR3 is TGTGCCAGCAGTTTGACCGGGACAGCTCAATCGTATGGCTACACCTTC.

This clone was observed a handful of times. This CDR3 is CASSLEHRGYTDTQYF. DNA of the CDR3: TGTGCCAGCAGCTTAGAGCACAGGGGATACACAGATACGCAGTATTTT. The V gene is TRBV11-2, the J gene TRBJ2-3; 7 positions agree with TRBD1. Trimming took 0 bases from V and 2 from J; bases not matched to a gene: 5. Germline V gives CDR1 SGHAT, CDR2 FQNNGV. This CDR3 has 16 amino acids.

This chain joins TRBV7-9 and TRBJ2-5; 7 bases align to TRBD1. V shed 3 bases and J 3 bases; nucleotides not matched to a gene: 7. Per germline, CDR1 SEHNR and CDR2 FQNEAQ (reference sequence). The CDR3 has 15 amino acids. This chain's CDR3 is CASSFIRDSKETQYF. CDR3 DNA: TGTGCCAGCAGCTTTATAAGGGACAGTAAAGAGACCCAGTACTTC.